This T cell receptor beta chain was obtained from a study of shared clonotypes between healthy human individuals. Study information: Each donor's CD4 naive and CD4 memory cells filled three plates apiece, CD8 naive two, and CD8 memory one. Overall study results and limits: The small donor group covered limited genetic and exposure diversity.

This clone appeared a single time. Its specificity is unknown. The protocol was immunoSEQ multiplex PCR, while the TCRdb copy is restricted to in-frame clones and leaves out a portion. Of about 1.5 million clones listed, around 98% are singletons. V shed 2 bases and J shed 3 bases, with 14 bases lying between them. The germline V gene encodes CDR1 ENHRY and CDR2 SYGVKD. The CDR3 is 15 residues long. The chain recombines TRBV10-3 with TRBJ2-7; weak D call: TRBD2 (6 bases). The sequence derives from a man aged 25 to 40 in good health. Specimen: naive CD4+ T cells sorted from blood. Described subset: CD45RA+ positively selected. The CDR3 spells CAISEGDSAYYEQYF. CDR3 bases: TGTGCCATCAGTGAGGGGGACTCCGCATACTACGAGCAGTACTTC.